The 2 T cell receptor beta chains in this list originate from one sample, sequenced in a study of cytomegalovirus exposure and HLA in healthy donors. PCR primers comprised 60 Vbeta and 13 Jbeta primers. Generated by immunoSEQ multiplex PCR, the TCRdb table keeps only in-frame clones and is missing some. The sample records 100,000 to 150,000 clones, about four fifths being singletons. The sequencing sample was made of PBMCs. The receptors were sampled from a man aged 18-30 years in good health and CMV-seronegative.

V is TRBV13 and J is TRBJ2-5; 9 bases align to TRBD2. The CDR3 is 16 amino acids. V shed 0 bases, J shed 0 bases, and the junction held 2 bases outside the gene matches. CDR1 and CDR2 from the germline V gene are PRHDT and FYEKMQ (reference sequence). The CDR3 loop reads CASSLGLAGNQETQYF. In nucleotides, the CDR3 is TGTGCCAGCAGCTTAGGACTAGCGGGCAACCAAGAGACCCAGTACTTC.

The V and J genes are TRBV19 and TRBJ2-3, with 9 bases that match TRBD2. Germline V lookup: CDR1 LNHDA, CDR2 SQIVND (reference sequence). The CDR3 consists of 17 residues. Trimming removed 3 bases from V and 2 bases from J; junction bases left unmatched: 9. DNA of the CDR3: TGTGCCAGTAGTATTTTGTCACTAGCGGGCTTCACAGATACGCAGTATTTT. This encodes CASSILSLAGFTDTQYF.